This T cell receptor (beta chain) was profiled in a study of patients and donors after allogeneic stem cell transplantation. With 3 bases removed from V and 5 bases from J, the gap between germline ends came to 20 bases. The CDR3 is 17 amino acids. In germline, CDR1 is MDHEN, CDR2 SYDVKM. TCRdb analysed the RT-PCR reads with MiXCR anew, one entry per CDR3 protein. The table shows about 230,000 distinct CDR3 sequences, with 11% to 15% occurring only once. The sequenced material came from blood, either unsorted or a sorted T cell fraction (not recorded which). The chain links TRBV28 to TRBJ1-5, with D possibly being TRBD1 (6 bases). The TCR originated in a human donor who was either an allogeneic HSCT recipient or a stem cell or donor lymphocyte infusion donor (not recorded which). It is not recorded whose cells these are; they may come from a transplant donor. The CDR3 loop reads CASSLGVRTELYQPQHF. In DNA, the CDR3 is TGTGCCAGCAGTTTGGGGGTACGGACAGAGTTATATCAGCCCCAGCATTTT.